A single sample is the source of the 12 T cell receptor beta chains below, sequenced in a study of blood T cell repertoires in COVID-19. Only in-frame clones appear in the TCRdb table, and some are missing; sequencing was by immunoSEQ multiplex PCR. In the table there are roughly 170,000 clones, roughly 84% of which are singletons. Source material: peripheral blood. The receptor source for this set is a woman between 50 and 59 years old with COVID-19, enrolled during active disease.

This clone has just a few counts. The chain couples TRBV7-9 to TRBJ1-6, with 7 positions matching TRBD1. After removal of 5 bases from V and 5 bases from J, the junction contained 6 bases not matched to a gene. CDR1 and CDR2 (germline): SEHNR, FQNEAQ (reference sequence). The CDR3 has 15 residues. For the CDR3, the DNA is TGTGCCAGCAGCGCCGCGACAGGGAATAATTCACCCCTCCACTTT. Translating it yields CASSAATGNNSPLHF.

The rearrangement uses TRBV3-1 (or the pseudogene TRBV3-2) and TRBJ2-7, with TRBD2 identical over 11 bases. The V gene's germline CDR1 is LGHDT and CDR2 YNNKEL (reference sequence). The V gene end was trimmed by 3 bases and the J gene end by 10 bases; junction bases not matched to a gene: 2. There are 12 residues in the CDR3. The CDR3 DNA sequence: TGTGCCAGCAGCCATAGCGGGGGGGATCAGTACTTC. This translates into CASSHSGGDQYF.

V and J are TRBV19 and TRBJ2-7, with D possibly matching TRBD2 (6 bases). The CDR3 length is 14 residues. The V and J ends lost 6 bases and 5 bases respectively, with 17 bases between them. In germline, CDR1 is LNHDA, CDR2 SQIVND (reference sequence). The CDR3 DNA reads TGTGCCAGTAGGCCTTACGGAGGGATTCACGAGCAGTACTTC. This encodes CASRPYGGIHEQYF. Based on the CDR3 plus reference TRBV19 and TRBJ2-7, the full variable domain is DGGITQSPKYLFRKEGQNVTLSCEQNLNHDAMYWYRQDPGQGLRLIYYSQIVNDFQKGDIAEGYSVSREKKESFPLTVTSAQKNPTAFYLCASRPYGGIHEQYFGPGTRLTVT.

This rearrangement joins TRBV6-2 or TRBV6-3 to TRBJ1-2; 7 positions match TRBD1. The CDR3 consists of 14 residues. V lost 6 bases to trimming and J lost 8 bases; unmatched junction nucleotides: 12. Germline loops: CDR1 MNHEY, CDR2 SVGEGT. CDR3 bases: TGTGCCAGCAGCCTTTGGACAGGAGGTACAGGCTACACCTTC. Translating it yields CASSLWTGGTGYTF.

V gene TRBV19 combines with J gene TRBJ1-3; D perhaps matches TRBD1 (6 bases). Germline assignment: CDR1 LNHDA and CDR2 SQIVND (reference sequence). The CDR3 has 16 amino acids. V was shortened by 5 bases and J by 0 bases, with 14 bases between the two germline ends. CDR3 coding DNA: TGTGCCAGTAGTGGGGGGGCAGCGGCCTCTGGAAACACCATATATTTT. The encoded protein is CASSGGAAASGNTIYF.

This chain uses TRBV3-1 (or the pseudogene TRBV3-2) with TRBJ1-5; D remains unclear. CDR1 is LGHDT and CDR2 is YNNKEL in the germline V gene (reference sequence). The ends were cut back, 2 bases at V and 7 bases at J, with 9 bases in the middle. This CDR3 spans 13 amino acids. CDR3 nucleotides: TGTGCCAGCAGCCAAAGTGAGCTCCAGCCCCAGCATTTT. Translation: CASSQSELQPQHF.

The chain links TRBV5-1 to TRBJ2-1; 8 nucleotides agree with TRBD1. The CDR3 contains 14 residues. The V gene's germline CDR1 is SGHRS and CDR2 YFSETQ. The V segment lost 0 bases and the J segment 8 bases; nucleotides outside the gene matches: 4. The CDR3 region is CASSLGTGIDEQFF. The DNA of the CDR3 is TGCGCCAGCAGCTTGGGGACAGGGATCGATGAGCAGTTCTTC.

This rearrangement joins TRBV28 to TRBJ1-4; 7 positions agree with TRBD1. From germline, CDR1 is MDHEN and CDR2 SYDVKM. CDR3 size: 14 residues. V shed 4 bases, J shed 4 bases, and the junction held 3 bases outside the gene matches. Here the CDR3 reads CASSSGQDNEKLFF. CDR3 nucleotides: TGTGCCAGCAGTTCTGGACAGGATAATGAAAAACTGTTTTTT.

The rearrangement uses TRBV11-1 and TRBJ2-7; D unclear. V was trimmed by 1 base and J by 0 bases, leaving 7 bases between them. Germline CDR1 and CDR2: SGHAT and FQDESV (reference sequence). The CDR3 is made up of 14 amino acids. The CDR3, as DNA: TGTGCCAGCAGCTTAGAACGGTACTCCTACGAGCAGTACTTC. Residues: CASSLERYSYEQYF.

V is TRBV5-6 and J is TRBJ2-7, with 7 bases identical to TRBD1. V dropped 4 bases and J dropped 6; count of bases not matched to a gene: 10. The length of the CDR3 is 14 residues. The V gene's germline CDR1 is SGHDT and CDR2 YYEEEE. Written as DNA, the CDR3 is TGTGCCAGCAGCCTAAGACAGGGAAGGGGCGAGCAGTACTTC. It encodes CASSLRQGRGEQYF.

In DNA form, the CDR3 reads TGTGCCAGCAGTGTTTTCGGGGGGGCCTACGAGCAGTACTTC. Its translation is CASSVFGGAYEQYF. The chain employs TRBV2 and TRBJ2-7, with 8 bases aligning to TRBD2. V lost 4 bases and J lost 2; bases outside the gene matches: 4. The CDR3 totals 14 residues. CDR1 and CDR2 (germline): SNHLY, FYNNEI.

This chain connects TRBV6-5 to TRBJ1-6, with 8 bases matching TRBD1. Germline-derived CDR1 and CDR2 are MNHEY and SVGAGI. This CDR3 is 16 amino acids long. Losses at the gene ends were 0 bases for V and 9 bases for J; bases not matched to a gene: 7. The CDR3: CASSYSMDRAGSPLHF. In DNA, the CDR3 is TGTGCCAGCAGTTACTCAATGGACAGGGCGGGTTCACCCCTCCACTTT.